Listed below are T cell receptor beta chains from one sample, sequenced in a study of T cell responses to AZD1222 COVID-19 vaccine. Assay used: immunoSEQ multiplex PCR; TCRdb lists only in-frame clones, some missing. The table has over 50,000 clones, over 80% seen once; the top ten hold around 7.5%. Sequences were derived from peripheral blood, sampled on day 0 of AZD1222 vaccination. These receptors came from an adult in good health. The CDR3 runs from the conserved cysteine through the conserved F or W. Each record gives: CDR3 DNA, CDR3 protein, J gene, V gene, clone size, D gene. D genes are given only for firm matches. Some rows mark clone size as missing; the rest say once, few, many or name a class of expanded clone.

CDR3 DNA: TGTGCCAGCAGCCAAGGCAGGGGAAACACCATATATTTT; CDR3 protein: CASSQGRGNTIYF; J gene: TRBJ1-3; V gene: TRBV3-1/TRBV3-2; clone size: once; D gene: .
CDR3 DNA: TGTGCCAGCAGCCCTAGTGAGGCAGGGCCATACACCGGGGAGCTGTTTTTT; CDR3 protein: CASSPSEAGPYTGELFF; J gene: TRBJ2-2; V gene: TRBV7-8; clone size: .; D gene: .
CDR3 DNA: TGTGCCAGCAGCTTCTCGGAAAACAATGAGCAGTTCTTC; CDR3 protein: CASSFSENNEQFF; J gene: TRBJ2-1; V gene: TRBV7-2; clone size: .; D gene: .
CDR3 DNA: TGCGCCAGCAGCCAAGGGGGACAAAACTATAATTCACCCCTCCACTTT; CDR3 protein: CASSQGGQNYNSPLHF; J gene: TRBJ1-6; V gene: TRBV4-1; clone size: .; D gene: .
CDR3 DNA: TGCGCCAGCAGTGAGTCGGGGGGCCCCTACGAGCAGTACTTC; CDR3 protein: CASSESGGPYEQYF; J gene: TRBJ2-7; V gene: TRBV10-1; clone size: .; D gene: .
CDR3 DNA: TGTGCCAGCAGCCCCCTAAGAGGGGGCGGAAGCAATGAGCAGTTCTTC; CDR3 protein: CASSPLRGGGSNEQFF; J gene: TRBJ2-1; V gene: TRBV5-4; clone size: .; D gene: TRBD1
CDR3 DNA: TGTGCCAGTAGTATAGCCTCAAACTCTGGAAACACCATATATTTT; CDR3 protein: CASSIASNSGNTIYF; J gene: TRBJ1-3; V gene: TRBV19; clone size: .; D gene: .
CDR3 DNA: TGTGCCAGCAGCCCCCGACTAGCGGGGCATCTCACAGATACGCAGTATTTT; CDR3 protein: CASSPRLAGHLTDTQYF; J gene: TRBJ2-3; V gene: TRBV7-2; clone size: .; D gene: TRBD2
CDR3 DNA: TGTGCCAGCAGCTTGACAGGGGGGAGCACAGATACGCAGTATTTT; CDR3 protein: CASSLTGGSTDTQYF; J gene: TRBJ2-3; V gene: TRBV11-2; clone size: .; D gene: TRBD1
CDR3 DNA: TGTGCCAGCAGCCAACGGGCAGCGAACACTGAAGCTTTCTTT; CDR3 protein: CASSQRAANTEAFF; J gene: TRBJ1-1; V gene: TRBV3-1/TRBV3-2; clone size: .; D gene: .
CDR3 DNA: TGTGCCACCAGCAGGGGCCCGGACAGGACTGGAAACACCATATATTTT; CDR3 protein: CATSRGPDRTGNTIYF; J gene: TRBJ1-3; V gene: TRBV15; clone size: .; D gene: TRBD1
CDR3 DNA: TGCGCCAGCAGCTTGGCAGGGGGGGCTTCCTACGAGCAGTACTTC; CDR3 protein: CASSLAGGASYEQYF; J gene: TRBJ2-7; V gene: TRBV5-1; clone size: .; D gene: .
CDR3 DNA: TGTGCCTGGAGGGCGGGACAGGGAATTATCTCTGGAAACACCATATATTTT; CDR3 protein: CAWRAGQGIISGNTIYF; J gene: TRBJ1-3; V gene: TRBV30; clone size: once; D gene: TRBD1
CDR3 DNA: TGTGCCAGCAGCTTAACCGGGACAACTTACAATGAGCAGTTCTTC; CDR3 protein: CASSLTGTTYNEQFF; J gene: TRBJ2-1; V gene: TRBV11-2; clone size: .; D gene: .
CDR3 DNA: TGTGCCAGCAGCATCAGACGCTCCTACAATGAGCAGTTCTTC; CDR3 protein: CASSIRRSYNEQFF; J gene: TRBJ2-1; V gene: TRBV7-2; clone size: .; D gene: .
CDR3 DNA: TGCAGTGCTAGTCTCCTCTACGAGCAGTACTTC; CDR3 protein: CSASLLYEQYF; J gene: TRBJ2-7; V gene: TRBV20-1; clone size: .; D gene: .